This entry lists 23 T cell receptor beta chains sequenced from one sample in a study of shared clonotypes between healthy human individuals (dated by TCRdb to about 2020). For the CD8 naive samples, CD45RO-negative cells were positively selected for CCR7, yielding a CD45RA+CCR7+ population from which TemRA cells were excluded. Libraries were prepared through the immunoSEQ multiplex PCR assay. Here the immuneACCESS table is served through TCRdb, limited to in-frame sequences with V and J called. Missing clones are a known gap in these copies; in checked studies unresolved V genes cover under half, and the rest lacks a known reason. This sample lists roughly 2,000,000 clones; about 95% were detected once. The biggest ten clones account for around 1% of the sample. The sequenced sample was naive CD8+ T cells sorted from blood. In light of the paper, this sample's cell subset or site label describes: CD45RA+CCR7+. The receptors originated from a man aged 18-30 years in good health.

CDR3 DNA: TGTGCCAGCAGCTTACCCCTAGCGGGAATGACCGGGGAGCTGTTTTTT. Its protein is CASSLPLAGMTGELFF. The rearrangement joins TRBV7-9 to TRBJ2-2; 9 nucleotides line up with TRBD2. Germline loops: CDR1 SEHNR, CDR2 FQNEAQ (reference sequence). The V and J ends lost 2 bases and 5 bases, in that order; junction bases with no gene match: 6. There are 16 residues in the CDR3.

The genes are TRBV7-6 and TRBJ2-7; 8 bases align to TRBD1. This CDR3 spans 16 amino acids. V dropped 0 bases and J dropped 5; count of bases not matched to a gene: 9. The germline CDR1 and CDR2 sequences are SGHVS and FNYEAQ. The CDR3 loop reads CASSLAWGQDHDEQYF. In DNA form, the CDR3 reads TGTGCCAGCAGCTTAGCCTGGGGACAGGATCACGACGAGCAGTACTTC.

V gene TRBV6-9 combines with J gene TRBJ1-1; D may be TRBD1 (5 bases). The V end was cut by 7 bases, the J end by 0 bases, with 24 bases between. CDR3 length: 18 amino acids. Germline values: CDR1 MNHGY, CDR2 SVAAGI. The CDR3 DNA reads TGTGCCAGCAAGGGCCTTGCACGGGGTGGGGGAATGAACACTGAAGCTTTCTTT. Translating gives CASKGLARGGGMNTEAFF.

The V call is TRBV9, the J call TRBJ2-5, with a tentative D call TRBD2 (6 bases). V was cut by 7 bases and J by 2 bases, with 18 bases left in between. Germline V lookup: CDR1 SGDLS, CDR2 YYNGEE. This CDR3 spans 15 amino acids. CDR3 nucleotides: TGTGCCAGCGGAGGGGTGGAGGACGTACAAGAGACCCAGTACTTC. Translated, it gives CASGGVEDVQETQYF. The full variable domain, rest sourced from reference TRBV9 and TRBJ2-5, is DSGVTQTPKHLITATGQRVTLRCSPRSGDLSVYWYQQSLDQGLQFLIQYYNGEERAKGNILERFSAQQFPDLHSELNLSSLELGDSALYFCASGGVEDVQETQYFGPGTRLLVL.

This chain uses TRBV6-6 with TRBJ2-7; no firm D call. Germline V gene data show CDR1 as MNHNY and CDR2 as SVGAGI (reference sequence). This CDR3 region has 14 residues. Trimming cost V 7 bases and J 5 bases, with 18 bases left between them. This chain's CDR3 is CASTGRQAGNEQYF. As DNA, the CDR3 is TGTGCCAGCACCGGTAGGCAGGCCGGCAACGAGCAGTACTTC.

J is TRBJ1-1 and V is TRBV2; D is uncertain. CDR3 length: 13 residues. Looked up from germline, CDR1 is SNHLY and CDR2 is FYNNEI. The CDR3 loop is CAVDKEPNTEAFF. DNA of the CDR3: TGTGCGGTAGACAAGGAACCGAACACTGAAGCTTTCTTT.

The chain carries TRBV29-1 and TRBJ2-1, with 10 bases aligning to TRBD1. The CDR3 has 12 residues. V lost 7 bases to trimming and J lost 6 bases; unmatched junction nucleotides: 3. CDR1 and CDR2 (germline): SQVTM, ANQGSEA. Written as DNA, the CDR3 is TGCAGCGCAGACAGGGGGCCCAATGAGCAGTTCTTC. Its protein is CSADRGPNEQFF.

For the CDR3, the DNA is TGTGCCAGTAGTCTAAAGGGTCCGGGACAGGGGGAGATCTCTGGAAACACCATATATTTT. Translation gives CASSLKGPGQGEISGNTIYF. V and J are TRBV19 and TRBJ1-3; 11 bases are a match to TRBD1. The CDR3 length is 20 residues. Germline-derived CDR1 and CDR2 are LNHDA and SQIVND (reference sequence). V was pared by 5 bases and J by 0 bases, with 15 bases of the junction left unmatched.

The genes are TRBV6-4 and TRBJ2-3, with TRBD2 matching 9 bases. The CDR3 runs 17 residues. Germline lookup yields CDR1 MRHNA and CDR2 SNTAGT. V gave up 2 bases and J gave up 4 bases; unmatched junction bases: 10. This chain's CDR3 is CASSDRWGGRAPDTQYF. DNA of the CDR3: TGTGCCAGCAGTGACCGCTGGGGCGGGAGGGCCCCAGATACGCAGTATTTT.

This chain connects TRBV13 to TRBJ1-5; 8 bases match TRBD1. Per the germline V gene, CDR1 is PRHDT and CDR2 is FYEKMQ (reference sequence). The trim removed 5 bases at V and 9 bases at J, leaving 15 bases unmatched. CDR3 length: 16 residues. The CDR3 DNA reads TGTGCCAGCAGCCCAAGCGGGGGTCAGGGGGCTCGGCCCCAGCATTTT. As protein: CASSPSGGQGARPQHF.

V and J are TRBV6-5 and TRBJ1-1; TRBD1 aligns across 7 bases. Germline values: CDR1 MNHEY, CDR2 SVGAGI. The CDR3 contains 13 residues. J gave up 8 bases and V 5 bases, and 8 bases lay outside the gene matches. The CDR3 nucleotides are TGTGCCAGCAGTGCGACAGGGCAGGGGGAAGCTTTCTTT. Translation: CASSATGQGEAFF.

This clone was observed a handful of times. The V call is TRBV19, the J call TRBJ1-1, with D possibly being TRBD1 (5 bases). The CDR3 contains 15 residues. CDR1 is LNHDA and CDR2 is SQIVND in the germline V gene (reference sequence). With 3 bases removed from V and 1 base from J, the gap between germline ends came to 12 bases. The CDR3 spells CASSIQGGWNTEAFF. DNA for the CDR3: TGTGCCAGTAGTATTCAGGGAGGATGGAACACTGAAGCTTTCTTT.

V gene TRBV7-9 combines with J gene TRBJ2-1; D may be TRBD1 or TRBD2 (5 bases each). Germline V lookup: CDR1 SEHNR, CDR2 FQNEAQ (reference sequence). Between the trimmed V and J ends, which lost 4 bases and 7 bases, there was a span of 20 bases. This CDR3 contains 16 residues. The CDR3 DNA reads as TGTGCCAGCAGCTCCGGCCTCGGGTTCTGGGGGAATGAGCAGTTCTTC. Its protein product is CASSSGLGFWGNEQFF. The full variable domain, rest sourced from reference TRBV7-9 and TRBJ2-1, is DTGVSQNPRHKITKRGQNVTFRCDPISEHNRLYWYRQTLGQGPEFLTYFQNEAQLEKSRLLSDRFSAERPKGSFSTLEIQRTEQGDSAMYLCASSSGLGFWGNEQFFGPGTRLTVL.

The chain couples TRBV12-5 to TRBJ2-2; 8 positions agree with TRBD2. V lost 0 bases and J lost 6; bases outside the gene matches: 6. CDR3 size: 16 residues. Germline CDR1 is LGHNT and CDR2 is FRNRAP. CDR3 in DNA: TGTGCTAGTGGTTTGGTACCGGGAGGGGCCGCCGGGGAGCTGTTTTTT. Its protein product is CASGLVPGGAAGELFF.

The V and J genes are TRBV5-4 and TRBJ1-1; the D gene is possibly TRBD1 (6 bases). Trimming stripped 4 bases from V and 3 bases from J, with 7 bases between. The germline V gene has CDR1 SGHNT and CDR2 YYREEE (reference sequence). The CDR3 totals 12 residues. For the CDR3, the DNA is TGTGCCAGCAGCAGGGGGGACACTGAAGCTTTCTTT. This sequence encodes CASSRGDTEAFF.

The chain recombines TRBV6-5 with TRBJ1-1; D remains unclear. Germline loops: CDR1 MNHEY, CDR2 SVGAGI. This CDR3 spans 14 amino acids. V lost 2 bases to trimming and J lost 0 bases, with 7 bases between them. The CDR3 coding sequence is TGTGCCAGCAGTTACGGAAGGTTGAACACTGAAGCTTTCTTT. Amino acid sequence: CASSYGRLNTEAFF.

The chain uses TRBV10-2 and TRBJ2-7; D might be TRBD2 (5 bases). Germline assignment: CDR1 WSHSY and CDR2 SAAADI. The CDR3 is 13 residues long. V lost 4 bases, J lost 0 bases, and 7 bases lay in between. The CDR3 bases are TGCGCCAGCAGTGCGGGGTTCTCCTACGAGCAGTACTTC. This translates into CASSAGFSYEQYF.

The rearrangement joins TRBV25-1 to TRBJ2-7, with D possibly TRBD1 on 6 matching bases. The V and J ends lost 1 base and 6 bases respectively, with 13 bases between them. The CDR3 has 14 residues. The germline V gene has CDR1 MGHDK and CDR2 SYGVNS. Written as DNA, the CDR3 is TGTGCCAGCAGTGAATGGAACAGGGCTCGCGAGCAGTACTTC. Protein sequence: CASSEWNRAREQYF.

V is TRBV5-1 and J is TRBJ2-7; 7 bases are shared with TRBD1. Per germline, CDR1 SGHRS and CDR2 YFSETQ. The CDR3 totals 16 residues. V shed 1 base, J shed 0 bases, and the junction held 7 bases outside the gene matches. The CDR3 region is CASSLSPGQSSYEQYF. The CDR3 DNA sequence: TGCGCCAGCAGCTTGTCGCCGGGACAGAGCTCCTACGAGCAGTACTTC.

This chain connects TRBV5-4 to TRBJ2-7, with 7 nucleotides matching TRBD1. V shed 1 base, J shed 6 bases, and the junction held 7 bases outside the gene matches. The length of the CDR3 is 14 residues. Germline V gene data show CDR1 as SGHNT and CDR2 as YYREEE (reference sequence). The CDR3 DNA is TGTGCCAGCAGCTTGTGGGGACAGACTCCCGAGCAGTACTTC. Residues: CASSLWGQTPEQYF.

V and J are TRBV5-1 and TRBJ2-7; 9 bases are a match to TRBD2. This CDR3 is 16 amino acids long. Germline CDR1 reads SGHRS; CDR2 reads YFSETQ. The trim removed 2 bases at V and 5 bases at J, leaving 11 bases unmatched. CDR3: CASSFLSGSRNDEQYF. The CDR3 DNA is TGCGCCAGCAGCTTCCTTAGCGGGAGCAGAAACGACGAGCAGTACTTC.

The chain employs TRBV4-3 and TRBJ2-2; no reliable D call. Germline loops: CDR1 LGHNA, CDR2 YSLEER. Trimming left V 0 bases short and J 5 bases short, with 7 bases between. CDR3 size: 14 residues. The CDR3 DNA sequence: TGCGCCAGCAGCCAAGATATCGAGACCGGGGAGCTGTTTTTT. Protein: CASSQDIETGELFF.

V is TRBV10-3 and J is TRBJ2-7, with a possible D match to TRBD2 (6 bases). V was clipped by 10 bases and J by 3 bases, with 22 bases between them. Per germline, CDR1 ENHRY and CDR2 SYGVKD. This CDR3 region has 15 residues. DNA of the CDR3: TGTGCCACCAACGGCGATAGCGGCCCGGACTACGAGCAGTACTTC. Translation: CATNGDSGPDYEQYF.